This is a list of T cell receptor beta chains from one sample in a study of CD8+ T cells in alopecia areata. Profiling relied on immunoSEQ multiplex PCR, and the TCRdb table lists in-frame clones only, not all of them. The profile shows approximately 210,000 clones, approximately 61% of them singletons. The sample was CD4+ T cells sorted from blood, taken at week 24, from a patient treated with tofacitinib. These receptors all come from a human donor with alopecia areata. CDR3s include the opening cysteine and the closing phenylalanine or tryptophan. D genes are given only for firm matches.

J gene	D gene	V gene	CDR3 protein
TRBJ2-1	.	TRBV5-4	CASSFLALSSYNEQFF
TRBJ2-7	.	TRBV2	CATRATYYEQYF
TRBJ2-7	TRBD2	TRBV4-2	CASSQGLRLAGAYEQYF
TRBJ2-7	.	TRBV27	CASSFRSSYEQYF
TRBJ2-4	.	TRBV5-6	CASSSLSRRGSRGNIQYF
TRBJ2-7	.	TRBV12-5	CASGLALTRSGEQYF
TRBJ1-6	.	TRBV6-6	CASSYSQKLNSPLHF
TRBJ2-7	.	TRBV6-5	CASSYSDLYEQYF
TRBJ2-1	TRBD2	TRBV2	CASSDQTSGSYNEQFF
TRBJ2-2	TRBD1	TRBV9	CASSLGQGTTTGELFF
TRBJ2-7	.	TRBV27	CASSNSLNAGEQYF
TRBJ2-5	.	TRBV6-5	CASSYSGGLETQYF
TRBJ1-2	.	TRBV7-2	CASSLLGPSNYGYTF
TRBJ2-3	.	TRBV30	CAWSMLNPGDGGLRVPSTDTQYF
TRBJ2-5	.	TRBV11-2	CASSLVAGGDLETQYF
TRBJ2-3	.	TRBV29-1	CSVDDVRALTDTQYF
TRBJ1-1	.	TRBV11-2	CASSLVTGRYTEAFF
TRBJ2-3	TRBD2	TRBV7-6	CASSLYPTSGGAGQYF
TRBJ2-1	TRBD2	TRBV19	CASRMMGGSYNEQFF
TRBJ1-2	.	TRBV4-3	CASSQDLKANYGYTF
TRBJ2-1	.	TRBV6-6	CASLESYSNEQFF
TRBJ2-2	.	TRBV11-2	CASSPWPGETGELFF
TRBJ1-3	.	TRBV30	CAWTGHGISGNTIYF
TRBJ1-1	.	TRBV6-5	CASSLEGNTEAFF
TRBJ2-1	.	TRBV5-1	CASSLTGTPYNEQFF
TRBJ1-6	.	TRBV15	CATSREKVTESPLHF
TRBJ1-1	.	TRBV29-1	CSVGYRADTEAFF
TRBJ2-2	TRBD2	TRBV28	CASIERGYTGELFF
TRBJ1-1	.	TRBV25-1	CASSRKNTEAFF
TRBJ2-3	.	TRBV4-1	CASSQPRVDTDTQYF
TRBJ2-7	.	TRBV7-2	CASSFKGDSYEQYF
TRBJ1-6	.	TRBV29-1	CSVRQGNSYNSPLHF
TRBJ2-2	TRBD1	TRBV4-3	CASSRAGGSNTGELFF
TRBJ1-2	.	TRBV7-2	CASRTANYGYTF
TRBJ1-4	.	TRBV30	CAWTAGTRLEKLFF
TRBJ2-3	TRBD2	TRBV5-1	CASSLGLAGKDTQYF
TRBJ2-7	TRBD2	TRBV11-2	CASSLGEGSGRYYEQYF
TRBJ1-2	.	TRBV30	CAWSVGSRQDGYTF
TRBJ2-7	TRBD1	TRBV7-8	CASSLDRVKQYF
TRBJ1-1	.	TRBV10-3	CAISEEGLLTEAFF
TRBJ2-3	.	TRBV9	CASSGPSTDTQYF
TRBJ2-6	.	TRBV7-8	CASSLPPGRTSGANVLTF